This is a list of T cell receptor beta chains from one sample in a study of T cell changes during pregnancy in multiple sclerosis. Here immunoSEQ multiplex PCR was the method, and the copy in TCRdb shows in-frame clones only, minus some. The sample contains 85,000 to 120,000 clones, about 90% of which appear only once. Sequenced material: peripheral blood, taken before pregnancy. The receptor set was obtained from a female donor with multiple sclerosis, enrolled in a pregnancy study. The CDR3 runs from the conserved cysteine through the conserved F or W. The order of the fields is CDR3 protein, CDR3 DNA, clone size, D gene, V gene, J gene. A D gene is named only where the DNA matches it firmly. Some rows mark clone size as missing; the rest say once, few, many or name a class of expanded clone.

CASSPEGLTYEQYF,TGTGCCAGCAGCCCCGAGGGACTGACCTACGAGCAGTACTTC,-,-,TRBV5-5,TRBJ2-7
CASSPTGDNQPQHF,TGCGCCAGCAGCCCCACAGGGGACAATCAGCCCCAGCATTTT,-,TRBD1,TRBV5-1,TRBJ1-5
CASSAVGANVLTF,TGTGCCAGCAGCGCAGTTGGGGCCAACGTCCTGACTTTC,once,-,TRBV7-6,TRBJ2-6
CAIRGSQETQYF,TGTGCCATCAGGGGCAGCCAAGAGACCCAGTACTTC,once,-,TRBV10-3,TRBJ2-5
CASSQEEGRGYGYTF,TGTGCCAGCAGCCAAGAAGAGGGGAGGGGCTATGGCTACACCTTC,-,-,TRBV4-2,TRBJ1-2
CASSFLNRGQNYGYTF,TGTGCCAGCAGCTTCTTGAACAGGGGCCAAAACTATGGCTACACCTTC,-,TRBD1,TRBV7-3,TRBJ1-2
CASSQEGRNSNQPQHF,TGCGCCAGCAGCCAAGAGGGGAGAAATAGCAATCAGCCCCAGCATTTT,-,-,TRBV4-1,TRBJ1-5
CASSPRAGGGNLQYF,TGTGCCAGCAGTCCCCGAGCGGGAGGGGGGAATCTGCAGTACTTC,-,TRBD2,TRBV14,TRBJ2-7
CASTPGGWGGYTF,TGTGCCAGCACCCCGGGGGGCTGGGGTGGCTACACCTTC,-,-,TRBV6-6,TRBJ1-2
CASSLSGGASGELFF,TGTGCCAGCAGTTTATCTGGGGGGGCCTCCGGGGAGCTGTTTTTT,-,-,TRBV28,TRBJ2-2
CASSTRTGLDYGYTF,TGTGCCAGCTCAACGAGGACAGGCTTAGACTATGGCTACACCTTC,once,TRBD1,TRBV18,TRBJ1-2
CASSRYRGISYEQYF,TGTGCCAGCAGCCGGTACAGGGGGATAAGCTACGAGCAGTACTTC,-,TRBD1,TRBV7-2,TRBJ2-7
CSVGARGNYGYTF,TGCAGCGTTGGGGCCAGGGGCAACTATGGCTACACCTTC,once,-,TRBV29-1,TRBJ1-2
CASSGRSQPGNEQFF,TGCGCCAGCAGCGGGCGTTCGCAGCCCGGCAATGAGCAGTTCTTC,-,-,TRBV5-1,TRBJ2-1
CASSRWLAGANEQFF,TGTGCCAGCAGCCGATGGCTAGCGGGAGCGAATGAGCAGTTCTTC,-,TRBD2,TRBV14,TRBJ2-1
CASSSPGLAGLTPQYF,TGTGCCAGCAGCTCCCCGGGACTAGCGGGGCTGACCCCGCAGTATTTT,-,TRBD2,TRBV7-9,TRBJ2-3
CASSLKRERQFF,TGTGCCAGCAGCTTAAAACGGGAACGGCAGTTCTTC,-,-,TRBV7-9,TRBJ2-1
CASFRGNEKLFF,TGTGCCAGCTTCCGGGGTAATGAAAAACTGTTTTTT,-,-,TRBV2,TRBJ1-4
CASSLRPAGRYTF,TGTGCCAGCAGTTTACGCCCGGCGGGCCGCTACACCTTC,-,-,TRBV28,TRBJ1-2
CALRTARVTEAFF,TGTGCCCTCAGGACAGCGCGTGTCACTGAAGCTTTCTTT,-,-,TRBV30,TRBJ1-1
CASKGLAGASYEQYF,TGCGCCAGCAAAGGACTAGCGGGCGCCTCCTACGAGCAGTACTTC,-,TRBD2,TRBV5-1,TRBJ2-7
CASSPGLRGGVGDTEAFF,TGTGCCAGCTCACCTGGGTTAAGGGGTGGAGTAGGGGACACTGAAGCTTTCTTT,-,-,TRBV18,TRBJ1-1
CASSFTVDYEQYF,TGTGCCAGCAGTTTCACAGTAGACTACGAGCAGTACTTC,-,-,TRBV28,TRBJ2-7
CASSPVDRANYGYTF,TGTGCCAGCAGCCCAGTGGACAGGGCGAACTATGGCTACACCTTC,-,TRBD1,TRBV5-4,TRBJ1-2
CASSLREGAYEQYF,TGTGCCAGCAGCTTGCGGGAGGGAGCGTACGAGCAGTACTTC,-,TRBD2,TRBV7-9,TRBJ2-7
CASSQDGLASRYNEQFF,TGCGCCAGCAGCCAAGACGGTCTAGCGTCGAGATACAATGAGCAGTTCTTC,-,-,TRBV4-1,TRBJ2-1
CASSLEGGGWNQPQHF,TGTGCCAGCAGCTTAGAGGGGGGAGGGTGGAATCAGCCCCAGCATTTT,-,-,TRBV11-2,TRBJ1-5
CASTGQISYEQYF,TGCGCCAGCACGGGACAGATTTCCTACGAGCAGTACTTC,-,TRBD1,TRBV5-1,TRBJ2-7
CASSSGTEQFDEQFF,TGTGCCAGCAGTTCCGGGACAGAACAATTCGATGAGCAGTTCTTC,-,TRBD1,TRBV6-5,TRBJ2-1
CASIVSGKYSYEQYF,TGTGCCAGTATCGTTAGCGGGAAATACTCCTACGAGCAGTACTTC,-,TRBD2,TRBV19,TRBJ2-7
CASSFPGSETRPDTQYF,TGTGCCAGCAGCTTCCCCGGTAGCGAGACGAGGCCAGATACGCAGTATTTT,-,-,TRBV7-8,TRBJ2-3
CASTLRRGPTYEQYF,TGTGCCAGCACCCTTCGGCGGGGCCCAACCTACGAGCAGTACTTC,-,-,TRBV7-2,TRBJ2-7
CASSQDLLRVAGGPDTQYF,TGCGCCAGCAGCCAAGATCTATTAAGGGTAGCGGGGGGTCCAGATACGCAGTATTTT,-,TRBD2,TRBV4-3,TRBJ2-3
CASSEEDNSPLHF,TGTGCCAGCAGCGAGGAGGATAATTCACCCCTCCACTTT,-,-,TRBV6-1,TRBJ1-6
CASSLEGQNYGYTF,TGCGCCAGCAGCTTGGAGGGACAGAACTATGGCTACACCTTC,once,TRBD1,TRBV5-1,TRBJ1-2
CASSFDRRSTEAFF,TGTGCCAGCAGCTTTGATCGGAGGAGCACTGAAGCTTTCTTT,-,-,TRBV7-9,TRBJ1-1
CASRPGGGETQYF,TGTGCCAGTAGGCCGGGAGGGGGGGAGACCCAGTACTTC,-,TRBD2,TRBV19,TRBJ2-5
CATAADSSPGYTF,TGTGCCACCGCTGCCGACTCTAGCCCGGGCTACACCTTC,-,-,TRBV10-3,TRBJ1-2
CASSLTGILPYYEQYF,TGTGCCAGCAGTTTAACAGGGATCTTGCCCTACTACGAGCAGTACTTC,-,-,TRBV28,TRBJ2-7
CASSLRDSYGYTF,TGCGCCAGCAGCCTCCGGGACAGCTATGGCTACACCTTC,few,TRBD1,TRBV5-1,TRBJ1-2